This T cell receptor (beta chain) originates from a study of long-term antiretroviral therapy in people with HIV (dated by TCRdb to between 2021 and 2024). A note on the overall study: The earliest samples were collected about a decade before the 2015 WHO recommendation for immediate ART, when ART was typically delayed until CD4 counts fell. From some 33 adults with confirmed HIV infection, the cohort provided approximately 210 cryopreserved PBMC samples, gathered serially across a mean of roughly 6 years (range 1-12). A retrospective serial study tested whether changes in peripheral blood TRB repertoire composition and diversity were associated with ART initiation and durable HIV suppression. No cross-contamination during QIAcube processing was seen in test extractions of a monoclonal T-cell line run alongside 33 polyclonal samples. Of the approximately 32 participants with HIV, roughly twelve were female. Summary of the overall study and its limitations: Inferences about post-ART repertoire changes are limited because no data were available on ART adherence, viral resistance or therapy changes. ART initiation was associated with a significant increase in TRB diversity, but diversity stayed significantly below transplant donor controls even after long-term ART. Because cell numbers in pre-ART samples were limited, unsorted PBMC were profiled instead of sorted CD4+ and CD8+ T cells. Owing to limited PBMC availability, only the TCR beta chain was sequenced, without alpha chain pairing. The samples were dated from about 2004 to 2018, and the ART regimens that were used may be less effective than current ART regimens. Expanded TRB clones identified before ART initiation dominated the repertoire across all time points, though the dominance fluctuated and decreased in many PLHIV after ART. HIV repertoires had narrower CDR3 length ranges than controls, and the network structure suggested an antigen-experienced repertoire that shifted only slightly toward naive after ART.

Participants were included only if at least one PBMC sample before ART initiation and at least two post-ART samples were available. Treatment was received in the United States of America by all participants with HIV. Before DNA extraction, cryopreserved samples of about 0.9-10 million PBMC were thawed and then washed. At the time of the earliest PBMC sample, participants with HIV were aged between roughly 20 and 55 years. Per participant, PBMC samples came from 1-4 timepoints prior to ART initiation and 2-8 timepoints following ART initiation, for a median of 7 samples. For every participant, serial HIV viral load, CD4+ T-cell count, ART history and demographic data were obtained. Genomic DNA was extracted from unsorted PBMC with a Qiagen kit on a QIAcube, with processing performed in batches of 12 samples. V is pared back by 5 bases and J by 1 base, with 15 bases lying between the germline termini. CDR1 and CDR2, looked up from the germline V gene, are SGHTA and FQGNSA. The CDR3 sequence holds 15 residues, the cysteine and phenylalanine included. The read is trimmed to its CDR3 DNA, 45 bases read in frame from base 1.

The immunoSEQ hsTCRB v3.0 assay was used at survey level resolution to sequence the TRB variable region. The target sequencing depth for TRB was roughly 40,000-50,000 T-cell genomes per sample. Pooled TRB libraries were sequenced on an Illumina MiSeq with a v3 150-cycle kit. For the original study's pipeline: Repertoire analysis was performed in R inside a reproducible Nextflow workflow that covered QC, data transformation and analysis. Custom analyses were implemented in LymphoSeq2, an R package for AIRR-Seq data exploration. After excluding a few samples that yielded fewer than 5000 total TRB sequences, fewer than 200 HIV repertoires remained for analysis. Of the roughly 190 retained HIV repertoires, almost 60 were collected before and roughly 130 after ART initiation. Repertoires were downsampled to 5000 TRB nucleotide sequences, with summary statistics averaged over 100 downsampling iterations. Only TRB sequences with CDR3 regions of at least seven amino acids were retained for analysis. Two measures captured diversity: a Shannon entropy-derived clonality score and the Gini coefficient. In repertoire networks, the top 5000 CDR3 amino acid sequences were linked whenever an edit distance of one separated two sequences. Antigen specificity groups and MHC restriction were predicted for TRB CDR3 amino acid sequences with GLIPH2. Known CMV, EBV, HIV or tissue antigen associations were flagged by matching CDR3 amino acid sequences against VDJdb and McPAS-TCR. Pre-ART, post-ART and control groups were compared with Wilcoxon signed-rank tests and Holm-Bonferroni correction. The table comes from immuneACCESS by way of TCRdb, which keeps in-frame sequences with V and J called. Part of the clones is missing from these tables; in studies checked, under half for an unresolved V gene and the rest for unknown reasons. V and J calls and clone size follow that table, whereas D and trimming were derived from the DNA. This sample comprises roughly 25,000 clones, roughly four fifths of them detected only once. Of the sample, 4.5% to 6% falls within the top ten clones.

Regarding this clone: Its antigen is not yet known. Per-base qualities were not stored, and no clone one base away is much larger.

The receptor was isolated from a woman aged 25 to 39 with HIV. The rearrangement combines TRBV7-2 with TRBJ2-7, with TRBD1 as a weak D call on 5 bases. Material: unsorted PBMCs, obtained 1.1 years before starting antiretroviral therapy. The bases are TGTGCCAGCAGCGCTCAGGGTAAGAGTTCCTACGAGCAGTACTTC. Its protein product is CASSAQGKSSYEQYF. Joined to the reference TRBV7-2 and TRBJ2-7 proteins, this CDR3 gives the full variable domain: GAGVSQSPSNKVTEKGKDVELRCDPISGHTALYWYRQSLGQGLEFLIYFQGNSAPDKSGLPSDRFSAERTGGSVSTLTIQRTQQEDSAVYLCASSAQGKSSYEQYFGPGTRLTVT.